The present TCR beta chain was sequenced within a study of radiotherapy plus CTLA-4 blockade in lung cancer. Whole-study results and caveats: According to reports, early shifts in blood T cell clones, alongside interferon-beta, forecast response most accurately. Some TCR clones had been derived from tumors. These clones expanded in peripheral blood after radiotherapy plus ipilimumab.

The V and J ends lost 5 bases and 6 bases, in that order; junction bases with no gene match: 5. The CDR3 contains 14 residues. Germline values: CDR1 SGHVS, CDR2 FNYEAQ. Method: immunoSEQ multiplex PCR; TCRdb's copy keeps in-frame clones and lacks some. Among over 85,000 clones listed, roughly 85% were seen once. Enrolled patients, whose metastatic non-small-cell lung cancer was chemo-refractory, received focal radiation plus CTLA-4 blockade with ipilimumab. This clone appeared a single time. Its antigen is unidentified. The receptor comes from a human donor with non-small cell lung cancer that progressed on radiotherapy plus ipilimumab. The starting material was peripheral blood, obtained from a patient treated with radiotherapy plus ipilimumab. The V call is TRBV7-6, the J call TRBJ2-7; 12 bases map to TRBD1. The CDR3: CASSLGTGGGEQYF. The CDR3, as DNA: TGTGCCAGCAGCCTGGGGACAGGGGGCGGCGAGCAGTACTTC. The full variable domain, completed using reference TRBV7-6 and TRBJ2-7, is GAGVSQSPRYKVTKRGQDVALRCDPISGHVSLYWYRQALGQGPEFLTYFNYEAQQDKSGLPNDRFSAERPEGSISTLTIQRTEQRDSAMYRCASSLGTGGGEQYFGPGTRLTVT.